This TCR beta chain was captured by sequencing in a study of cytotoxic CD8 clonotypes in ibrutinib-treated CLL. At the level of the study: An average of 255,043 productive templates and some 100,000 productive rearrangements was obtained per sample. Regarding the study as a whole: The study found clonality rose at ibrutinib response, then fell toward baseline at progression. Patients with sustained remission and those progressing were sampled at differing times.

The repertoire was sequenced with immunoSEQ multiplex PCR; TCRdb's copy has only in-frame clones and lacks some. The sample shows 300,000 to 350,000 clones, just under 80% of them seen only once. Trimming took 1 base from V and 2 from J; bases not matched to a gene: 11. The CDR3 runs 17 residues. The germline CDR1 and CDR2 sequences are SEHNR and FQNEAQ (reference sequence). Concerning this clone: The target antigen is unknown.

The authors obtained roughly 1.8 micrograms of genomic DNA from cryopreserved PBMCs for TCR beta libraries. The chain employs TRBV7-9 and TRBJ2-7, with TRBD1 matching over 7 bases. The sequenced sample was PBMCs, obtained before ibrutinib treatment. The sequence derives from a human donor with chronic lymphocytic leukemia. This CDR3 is CASSLVAWTGKTYEQYF. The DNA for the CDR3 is TGTGCCAGCAGCTTAGTCGCCTGGACAGGCAAAACCTACGAGCAGTACTTC. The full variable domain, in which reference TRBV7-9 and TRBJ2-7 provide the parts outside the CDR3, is DTGVSQNPRHKITKRGQNVTFRCDPISEHNRLYWYRQTLGQGPEFLTYFQNEAQLEKSRLLSDRFSAERPKGSFSTLEIQRTEQGDSAMYLCASSLVAWTGKTYEQYFGPGTRLTVT.